The 28 T cell receptor beta chains reported below all come from one sample, sequenced in a study of cytomegalovirus exposure and HLA in healthy donors (dated by TCRdb to about 2017). Library preparation employed the immunoSEQ multiplex PCR assay. The multiplex PCR relied on a mix of 60 forward primers for TCR Vbeta segments and 13 reverse primers for TCR Jbeta segments. TCRdb's version of the immuneACCESS table is confined to in-frame rearrangements and falls short of the full clone set. An unresolved V gene accounts for under half of the shortfall where checked; the remainder is of unknown origin. The sample table records around 200,000 clones; approximately 86% of these occur just once. The top ten hold less than 0.4% of the sample. The sequencing input was PBMCs. Source of these receptors: a woman in her 30s in good health and CMV-seronegative.

The chain has TRBV28 and TRBJ2-7; 12 nucleotides align to TRBD2. This CDR3 is built from 13 residues. Per the germline V gene, CDR1 is MDHEN and CDR2 is SYDVKM. J was trimmed by 5 bases and V by 10 bases; bases with no gene match: 6. The CDR3 loop is CAIGRTSGNEQYF. The CDR3 DNA sequence: TGTGCCATCGGTCGGACTAGCGGGAACGAGCAGTACTTC.

This clone showed up just once. This chain uses TRBV11-3 with TRBJ2-2; D might be TRBD1 (5 bases). Trimming took off 0 bases at V and 7 bases at J, with 9 bases between the two ends. The CDR3 is made up of 14 amino acids. Looked up from germline, CDR1 is SGHNT and CDR2 is YENEEA. Written as DNA, the CDR3 is TGTGCCAGCAGCTTAGATCAGGGTAACGGGGAGCTGTTTTTT. This sequence encodes CASSLDQGNGELFF.

The chain carries TRBV5-6 and TRBJ2-4; 7 bases map to TRBD1. J lost 7 bases, V lost 4 bases, and 5 bases had no gene match. Germline V gene sequence: CDR1 SGHDT, CDR2 YYEEEE. The CDR3 is 13 amino acids. The CDR3 bases are TGTGCCAGCAGCCTGGGACAGCCCAACATTCAGTACTTC. As protein: CASSLGQPNIQYF.

The V call is TRBV5-6, the J call TRBJ2-2; TRBD2 agrees at 10 bases. This CDR3 has 15 residues. Trimming at V came to 6 bases and at J to 7 bases, leaving 9 bases not matched to a gene. In germline, CDR1 is SGHDT, CDR2 YYEEEE. The CDR3 loop reads CASTILAGIGGELFF. DNA for the CDR3: TGTGCCAGCACCATACTAGCGGGGATAGGCGGGGAGCTGTTTTTT.

The genes are TRBV5-1 and TRBJ2-3, with TRBD2 matching over 11 bases. The V gene end was trimmed by 0 bases and the J gene end by 1 base; junction bases not matched to a gene: 4. This CDR3 region has 17 residues. Germline CDR1 is SGHRS and CDR2 is YFSETQ. For the CDR3, the DNA is TGCGCCAGCAGCTTGGGCGGACTAGCGGGCGGCACAGATACGCAGTATTTT. It is translated as CASSLGGLAGGTDTQYF. The complete variable domain, with remaining parts taken from reference TRBV5-1 and TRBJ2-3, reads KAGVTQTPRYLIKTRGQQVTLSCSPISGHRSVSWYQQTPGQGLQFLFEYFSETQRNKGNFPGRFSGRQFSNSRSEMNVSTLELGDSALYLCASSLGGLAGGTDTQYFGPGTRLTVL.

A note on this clone: The sample holds other DNA sequences that translate to the same CDR3. J is TRBJ2-3 and V is TRBV5-4, with TRBD1 identical over 9 bases. The CDR3 extends over 15 amino acids. V dropped 0 bases and J dropped 4; count of bases not matched to a gene: 3. Germline V gene data show CDR1 as SGHNT and CDR2 as YYREEE (reference sequence). The CDR3 spells CASSLDRGRPDTQYF. The CDR3 region has the DNA TGTGCCAGCAGCTTGGACAGGGGGCGCCCAGATACGCAGTATTTT.

This chain links TRBV5-1 with TRBJ2-3, with D perhaps matching TRBD2 (5 bases). The CDR3 is 14 amino acids. CDR1 and CDR2 (germline): SGHRS, YFSETQ. V was pared by 5 bases and J by 5 bases, with 15 bases between. The CDR3 DNA reads as TGCGCCAGCAGGGGTTTGGGGAGAGGAGATACGCAGTATTTT. It encodes CASRGLGRGDTQYF.

J is TRBJ1-1 and V is TRBV9; possibly TRBD1 for D (5 bases). The CDR3 runs 13 residues. CDR1 is SGDLS and CDR2 is YYNGEE in the germline V gene. Trimming stripped 2 bases from V and 8 bases from J, with 13 bases between. The CDR3 spells CASSVGGVEEAFF. The CDR3 nucleotides read TGTGCCAGCAGCGTGGGGGGGGTGGAGGAAGCTTTCTTT.

The chain is built from TRBV9 and TRBJ2-3; the D gene is possibly TRBD1 (6 bases). Germline CDR1 reads SGDLS; CDR2 reads YYNGEE. Trimming stripped 4 bases from V and 3 bases from J, with 12 bases between. There are 14 residues in the CDR3. The CDR3 is CASSTQGQTDTQYF. CDR3 coding DNA: TGTGCCAGCAGCACACAGGGTCAGACAGATACGCAGTATTTT.

For the CDR3, the DNA is TGTGCCAGCAGCTTCTTCCAGGCAGGGGATACGCAGTATTTT. Its translation: CASSFFQAGDTQYF. The gene calls are TRBV28 and TRBJ2-3; D is perhaps TRBD1 (5 bases). Germline V CDR1 and CDR2: MDHEN, SYDVKM. The CDR3 extends over 14 amino acids. The V end was cut by 6 bases, the J end by 6 bases, with 16 bases between.

The chain is built from TRBV7-9 and TRBJ2-5, with D possibly TRBD1 on 5 matching bases. The CDR3 extends over 15 amino acids. In germline, CDR1 is SEHNR, CDR2 FQNEAQ (reference sequence). V lost 2 bases and J lost 2, with 12 bases in between. CDR3 DNA sequence: TGTGCCAGCAGCTTAACTCGCGGACAACAAGAGACCCAGTACTTC. This encodes CASSLTRGQQETQYF.

The gene calls are TRBV10-1 and TRBJ1-5; D not resolved. The CDR3 is 18 residues long. Germline V gives CDR1 WNHNN, CDR2 SYGVQD (reference sequence). The V gene lost 10 bases and the J gene lost 5 bases, with 30 bases spanning the gap. The DNA for the CDR3 is TGCGCCACCCCCCCGCTCCCCTGGACTGCCCCAATAGATCAGCCCCAGCATTTT. The encoded protein is CATPPLPWTAPIDQPQHF.

This chain uses TRBV15 with TRBJ2-5, with 7 bases fitting TRBD2. Germline trimming cut 5 bases from V and 0 bases from J; bases unmatched to any gene: 12. There are 17 residues in the CDR3. Per germline, CDR1 LNHNV and CDR2 YYDKDF (reference sequence). The CDR3 loop is CATSGWEGSGYQETQYF. The CDR3 nucleotides are TGTGCCACCAGCGGCTGGGAGGGTAGCGGGTACCAAGAGACCCAGTACTTC. Full variable domain (remainder filled in from reference TRBV15 and TRBJ2-5): DAMVIQNPRYQVTQFGKPVTLSCSQTLNHNVMYWYQQKSSQAPKLLFHYYDKDFNNEADTPDNFQSRRPNTSFCFLDIRSPGLGDTAMYLCATSGWEGSGYQETQYFGPGTRLLVL.

With respect to this clone: The same CDR3 also results from other DNA sequences found in this sample. The rearrangement links TRBV2 to TRBJ2-7, with a possible D match to TRBD2 (5 bases). Germline V gene lookup returns CDR1 SNHLY and CDR2 FYNNEI. The CDR3 runs to 14 residues. Trimming removed 3 bases from V and 0 bases from J, with 9 bases in between. The CDR3 here is CASSEGASSYEQYF. CDR3 in DNA: TGTGCCAGCAGTGAGGGAGCGAGCTCCTACGAGCAGTACTTC.

The rearrangement links TRBV14 to TRBJ2-7, with TRBD2 identical over 14 bases. V trimming: 3 bases; J trimming: 3 bases; junction bases outside the gene matches: 1. The CDR3 runs to 15 residues. The germline gives CDR1 SGHDN, CDR2 FVKESK. The CDR3 is CASSQGLAGDYEQYF. CDR3 coding DNA: TGTGCCAGCAGCCAGGGACTAGCGGGGGACTACGAGCAGTACTTC.

The genes are TRBV2 and TRBJ2-1, with D maybe TRBD1 (6 bases). This CDR3 has 17 residues. Germline CDR1 SNHLY, CDR2 FYNNEI. Trimming left V 1 base short and J 2 bases short, with 15 bases between. CDR3 sequence: CASSEEGRYRAYNEQFF. The CDR3 DNA is TGTGCCAGCAGTGAAGAGGGAAGGTACAGGGCCTACAATGAGCAGTTCTTC.

The chain uses TRBV2 and TRBJ1-3, with TRBD1 matching 8 bases. Trimming took 7 bases from V and 0 from J; bases not matched to a gene: 8. Per germline, CDR1 SNHLY and CDR2 FYNNEI. The length of the CDR3 is 16 residues. CDR3 nucleotides: TGTGCCAGCACAAGACAGGGGACAAACTCTGGAAACACCATATATTTT. As protein: CASTRQGTNSGNTIYF. Complete variable domain (other parts from reference TRBV2 and TRBJ1-3): EPEVTQTPSHQVTQMGQEVILRCVPISNHLYFYWYRQILGQKVEFLVSFYNNEISEKSEIFDDQFSVERPDGSNFTLKIRSTKLEDSAMYFCASTRQGTNSGNTIYFGEGSWLTVV.

The chain is built from TRBV29-1 and TRBJ1-1, with 8 positions matching TRBD1. The CDR3 loop spans 12 amino acids. Per the germline V gene, CDR1 is SQVTM and CDR2 is ANQGSEA. The junction had 4 bases not matched to a gene; V was cut back by 7 bases and J by 3 bases. The CDR3, as DNA: TGCAGCGCACAGGGGGGGTACACTGAAGCTTTCTTT. Amino acids: CSAQGGYTEAFF.

The V gene is TRBV7-3, the J gene TRBJ2-4; TRBD2 matches 8 bases. Germline CDR1 is SGHTA and CDR2 is FQGTGA. Trimming removed 3 bases from V and 8 bases from J; junction bases left unmatched: 3. The length of the CDR3 is 13 residues. The CDR3 DNA follows: TGTGCCAGCAGCTTCCGGGGGGGAGACATTCAGTACTTC. It encodes CASSFRGGDIQYF.

This rearrangement joins TRBV5-4 to TRBJ2-1, with TRBD2 matching 8 bases. Germline V gene sequence: CDR1 SGHNT, CDR2 YYREEE (reference sequence). With V trimmed by 5 bases and J by 6 bases, 7 bases remained unmatched. CDR3 length: 14 amino acids. CDR3 sequence: CASSTGGLSNEQFF. CDR3 in DNA: TGTGCCAGCAGTACGGGGGGGCTTAGCAATGAGCAGTTCTTC.

This chain connects TRBV9 to TRBJ2-2; 13 positions agree with TRBD2. With V trimmed by 0 bases and J by 6 bases, 2 bases remained unmatched. The CDR3 is 16 amino acids. In germline, CDR1 is SGDLS, CDR2 YYNGEE. The CDR3 DNA is TGTGCCAGCAGCGTAGTAGGACTAGCGGGAGCCGGGGAGCTGTTTTTT. Translating gives CASSVVGLAGAGELFF. The variable domain in full, completed from reference TRBV9 and TRBJ2-2, reads DSGVTQTPKHLITATGQRVTLRCSPRSGDLSVYWYQQSLDQGLQFLIQYYNGEERAKGNILERFSAQQFPDLHSELNLSSLELGDSALYFCASSVVGLAGAGELFFGEGSRLTVL.

This clone was recorded only once. The rearrangement joins TRBV19 to TRBJ1-5, with D maybe TRBD1 (5 bases). The CDR3 length is 13 residues. V was clipped by 3 bases and J by 11 bases, with 14 bases between them. The germline gives CDR1 LNHDA, CDR2 SQIVND (reference sequence). The CDR3 DNA is TGTGCCAGTAGTATTCTTGCAGGGAGGGCCCAGCATTTT. Its translation: CASSILAGRAQHF.

The rearrangement joins TRBV18 to TRBJ2-5, with 7 bases lining up with TRBD1. V shed 6 bases and J 5 bases; nucleotides not matched to a gene: 3. Germline V gene sequence: CDR1 KGHSH, CDR2 LQKENI. This CDR3 region has 12 residues. DNA for the CDR3: TGTGCCAGCTCGACCAGGGGGGAGACCCAGTACTTC. Translated, it gives CASSTRGETQYF.

The chain employs TRBV11-2 and TRBJ2-1, with no clear D. The CDR3 runs 14 residues. Germline CDR1 SGHAT, CDR2 FQNNGV. Trimming took off 4 bases at V and 4 bases at J, with 11 bases between the two ends. The chain's CDR3 is CASSSLRLYNEQFF. The CDR3 DNA follows: TGTGCCAGCAGCTCTCTTCGACTGTACAATGAGCAGTTCTTC. The whole variable domain, filled in from reference TRBV11-2 and TRBJ2-1, reads EAGVAQSPRYKIIEKRQSVAFWCNPISGHATLYWYQQILGQGPKLLIQFQNNGVVDDSQLPKDRFSAERLKGVDSTLKIQPAKLEDSAVYLCASSSLRLYNEQFFGPGTRLTVL.

This clone occurred once. CDR3 DNA: TGTGCCAGCAGAACAGGGGGAACCTACGAGCAGTACTTC. Translating it yields CASRTGGTYEQYF. V usage is TRBV28 and J usage is TRBJ2-7; 8 nucleotides line up with TRBD1. J gave up 2 bases and V 6 bases, and 3 bases lay outside the gene matches. The CDR3 is 13 amino acids. Germline CDR1 is MDHEN and CDR2 is SYDVKM.

The V and J genes are TRBV5-1 and TRBJ2-7; D unresolved. Trimming took off 5 bases at V and 3 bases at J, with 6 bases between the two ends. Germline CDR1 SGHRS, CDR2 YFSETQ. The CDR3 consists of 11 residues. The chain's CDR3 is CASRSNYEQYF. DNA of the CDR3: TGCGCCAGCAGATCAAACTACGAGCAGTACTTC. The full variable domain, rest sourced from reference TRBV5-1 and TRBJ2-7, is KAGVTQTPRYLIKTRGQQVTLSCSPISGHRSVSWYQQTPGQGLQFLFEYFSETQRNKGNFPGRFSGRQFSNSRSEMNVSTLELGDSALYLCASRSNYEQYFGPGTRLTVT.

A few counts support this clone. The chain joins TRBV7-6 to TRBJ1-4; TRBD1 is a possible D gene (5 bases). Germline assignment: CDR1 SGHVS and CDR2 FNYEAQ. The CDR3 is 13 amino acids. The CDR3 region is CVSGTATNEKLFF. The CDR3 region has the DNA TGTGTGAGCGGGACCGCAACTAATGAAAAACTGTTTTTT. The whole variable domain, remainder taken from reference TRBV7-6 and TRBJ1-4, is GAGVSQSPRYKVTKRGQDVALRCDPISGHVSLYWYRQALGQGPEFLTYFNYEAQQDKSGLPNDRFSAERPEGSISTLTIQRTEQRDSAMYRCVSGTATNEKLFFGSGTQLSVL.

This clone has more than one count but fewer than ten. The chain recombines TRBV28 with TRBJ2-1, with a possible D match to TRBD2 (6 bases). Trimming took 4 bases from V and 2 from J, leaving 12 bases between them. Germline V gene data show CDR1 as MDHEN and CDR2 as SYDVKM. The CDR3 runs 15 residues. CDR3 nucleotide sequence: TGTGCCAGCAGTTGGGCTAGCGCGACCTACAATGAGCAGTTCTTC. Protein sequence: CASSWASATYNEQFF.